This T cell receptor beta chain was captured by sequencing in a study of shared clonotypes between healthy human individuals (dated by TCRdb to between 2020 and 2021). Broadly, across the study: Two women and a few men aged 18 to 49 years were included in the cohort. For each donor, CD4 naive and CD4 memory were each given three plates, CD8 naive was given two plates, and CD8 memory was given one plate. To estimate repertoire size and how much clonotype sharing occurs between individuals, the study deeply sequenced the blood TCR repertoires of roughly 5 healthy adults. Libraries were prepared and TCR repertoires were sequenced by different laboratories using diverse techniques, in order to increase sequencing depth and limit assay-specific biases. Per donor, leukapheresis produced somewhere between about 0.85 and 10 billion PBMCs.

TCR CDR3 regions were amplified from genomic DNA by multiplex PCR using the deep immunoSEQ assay. Genomic DNA extracted from each cell subset was distributed evenly over all wells of several immunoSEQ 96-well plates, and each plate served as one replicate. For sorted subsets, approximately 190 ng genomic DNA, equal to 30,000 to 35,000 T cell genomes, was loaded into each replicate PCR. Purified libraries were measured with a Qubit 3.0 fluorometer, size-checked on a Bioanalyzer 2100, and measured again with the KAPA Library Quantification kit. Every immunoSEQ 96-well plate was sequenced on a dedicated single-read 150-cycle Illumina NextSeq 550 flow cell. The paper's processing steps were these. Because only junctional sequences without quality scores were contained in the immunoSEQ output, filtering matching that applied to full-length reads could not be performed. Sequences were annotated with PyIR, a Python wrapper for IgBLAST v1.9, and V/J genes and CDR3 were assigned using IMGT germline references. Reads were removed for weak V/J assignments (E-value above 1e-6), missing CDR3, stop codons, out-of-frame junctions, or ambiguous translated residues. V3J clonotypes were defined by identical inferred V gene, J gene, and CDR3 amino acid sequence. Percentage overlap between repertoires was computed as shared unique clonotypes divided by the size of the smaller repertoire. RTK rarefaction, the Chao1 estimator, and Recon v2.1 estimates of unobserved clonotypes were used to assess repertoire richness. Generation probabilities for all TCRbeta clonotypes obtained by the gDNA method from four donors were computed using OLGA. TCRdb's version of the immuneACCESS table is confined to in-frame rearrangements and falls short of the full clone set. An unresolved V gene accounts for under half of the shortfall where checked; the remainder is of unknown origin. V, J and clone size are taken as reported in that table, and D and trimming were inferred from the DNA itself. A total of about 2.3 million clones appear in this sample, approximately 95% of them only once. The ten largest account for 0.39% of the sample.

This clone was found once. What antigen it recognizes has not been identified. Base-call qualities are not available, and no considerably larger clone is one nucleotide away. The paper as a whole reports these results and caveats: Compared with non-shared clonotypes, the clonotypes found in all four sorted-subset donors had higher generation probabilities. Because the study included a small number of donors, the genetic and exposure-history diversity represented was limited. Sampling was restricted to blood, and TCR repertoires in tissue are likely to differ from TCR repertoires in blood. Larger estimated clonotype richness was generally found for naive subsets than for memory subsets. Pairwise subsampling led to the expectation that sequencing depth would affect the degree of clonotype sharing among donors. Rarefaction of sorted-subset datasets indicated incomplete sequencing despite the large sequencing depth. Approximately 5% of naive CD4, roughly 3.5% of naive CD8, about 2.1% of memory CD4, and 0.35% to 0.4% of memory CD8 clonotypes were shared across a few donors.

Relative to germline, V is 0 bases shorter and J is 0 bases shorter, with 8 bases between their ends. Inclusive of the bounding cysteine and phenylalanine, the CDR3 is 15 residues long. Solely the CDR3 DNA is kept, with 45 bases framed from the first base. As encoded in the germline V gene, CDR1 is SGHTS while CDR2 is YDEGEE. The donors were healthy, HIV-negative adults who had no recently reported acute infections or vaccinations. Every donor was a Caucasian adult living in Nashville, Tennessee, USA. CD4+ T cells were enriched by magnetic negative selection, after which naive cells were positively selected on CD45RA and the negative fraction was taken as the memory subset. Blood was collected by leukapheresis, and PBMCs were isolated by Ficoll-Histopaque density gradient centrifugation and then cryopreserved in liquid nitrogen vapor phase. Analytical flow cytometry was used to check the purity and quantity of each magnetically sorted T cell population. From each sorted fraction, genomic DNA was isolated and quantified by UV absorbance on a Nanodrop 2000c.

The clonotype comes from a man between 18 and 35 years old in good health. Some clones in this sample may be carry-over from other donors' samples. The sequence links TRBV5-8 to TRBJ2-3; the D gene is perhaps TRBD2, on 6 matching bases. The sample consisted of naive CD4+ T cells from PBMCs. The sample's cell subset or site label, decoded: CD45RA+ positively selected. This receptor has the CDR3 CASSLGSGSTDTQYF. The DNA sequence follows: TGTGCCAGCAGCTTGGGGAGCGGGAGCACAGATACGCAGTATTTT.